The clone carrying this TCR beta chain was counted a few times. Its antigen is as yet unknown. This sample is drawn from a study of OX40 agonist ivuxolimab in advanced cancers. Looking at the study overall: Anti-PD-1, anti-PD-L1 or anti-CTLA-4 therapy given earlier was allowed, and roughly 40% had some.

Study-level findings and limits: Averaging showed that CD8+ T cells had more expanded clones than CD4+ did. Certain nonresponders likewise exhibited a low normalized T-cell clonal expansion. Within 6 weeks, CD4+ and CD8+ blood T cells expanded clonally at 0.1 to 3.0 mg/kg.

Measured with immunoSEQ multiplex PCR; TCRdb has only the in-frame clones, and not every one. This table has 50,000 or so clones, roughly 85% appearing once. The source was CD4+ or CD8+ T cells sorted from blood, collected in a trial of the OX40 agonist ivuxolimab. This receptor was obtained from an adult with an advanced solid tumor such as melanoma, head and neck, liver or kidney cancer.

CDR3 residues: CASSQGSRSRTEAFF. The DNA of the CDR3 is TGCGCCAGCAGCCAAGGGTCCAGGTCACGCACTGAAGCTTTCTTT. The chain employs TRBV4-1 and TRBJ1-1; no firm D call. Germline V gene sequence: CDR1 MGHRA, CDR2 YSYEKL. This CDR3 is 15 amino acids long. Trimming removed 1 base at V and 4 bases at J, with 13 bases between.